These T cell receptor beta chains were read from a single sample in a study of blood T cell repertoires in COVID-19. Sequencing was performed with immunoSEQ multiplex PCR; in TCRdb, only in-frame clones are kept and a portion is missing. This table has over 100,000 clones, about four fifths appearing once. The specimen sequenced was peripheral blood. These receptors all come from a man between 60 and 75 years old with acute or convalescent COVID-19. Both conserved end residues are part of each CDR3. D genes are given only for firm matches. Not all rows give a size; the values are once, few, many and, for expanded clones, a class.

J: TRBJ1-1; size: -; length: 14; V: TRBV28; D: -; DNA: TGTGCCAGCAGTTTGTTACAGGAGAACACTGAAGCTTTCTTT; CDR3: CASSLLQENTEAFF
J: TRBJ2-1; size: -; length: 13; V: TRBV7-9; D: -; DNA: TGTGCCAGCAGCCGGGGGACAGAGAATGAGCAGTTCTTC; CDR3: CASSRGTENEQFF
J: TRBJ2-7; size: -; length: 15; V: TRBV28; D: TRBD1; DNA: TGTGCCAGCAGTCTCACCGGGACAGGCTCCTACGAGCAGTACTTC; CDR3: CASSLTGTGSYEQYF
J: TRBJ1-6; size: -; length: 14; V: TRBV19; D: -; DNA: TGTGCCAGTAGTATTACGGGGTTTGATTCACCCCTCCACTTT; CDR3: CASSITGFDSPLHF
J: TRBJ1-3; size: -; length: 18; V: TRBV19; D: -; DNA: TGTGCCAGTAGTATAGATCTGTGGTCTGGAGCCTCTGGAAACACCATATATTTT; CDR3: CASSIDLWSGASGNTIYF
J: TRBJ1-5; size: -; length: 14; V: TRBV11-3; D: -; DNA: TGTGCCAGCAGCAGCAGGTTTAGCAATCAGCCCCAGCATTTT; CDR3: CASSSRFSNQPQHF
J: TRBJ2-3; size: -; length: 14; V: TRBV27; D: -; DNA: TGTGCCAGCAGGCCGGGGTGGGTTTTAGATACGCAGTATTTT; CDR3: CASRPGWVLDTQYF
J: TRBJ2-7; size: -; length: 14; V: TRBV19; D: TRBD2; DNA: TGTGCCAGTAGTACCGTAGCGGGAAACTACGAGCAGTACTTC; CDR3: CASSTVAGNYEQYF
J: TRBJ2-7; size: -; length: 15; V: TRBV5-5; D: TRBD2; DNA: TGTGCCAGCAGCGTCGGGACTAGCGGGACCTACGAGCAGTACTTC; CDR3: CASSVGTSGTYEQYF
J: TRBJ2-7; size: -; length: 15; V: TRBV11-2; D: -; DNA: TGTGCCAGCAGCTTTGGCGGGGCTCAATCCTACGAGCAGTACTTC; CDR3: CASSFGGAQSYEQYF
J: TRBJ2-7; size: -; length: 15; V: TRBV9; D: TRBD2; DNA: TGTGCCAGCAGCCCCAGACTAGCGGGGCCCTACGAGCAGTACTTC; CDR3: CASSPRLAGPYEQYF
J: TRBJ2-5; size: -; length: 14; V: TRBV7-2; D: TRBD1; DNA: TGTGCCAGCAGCCCATACCAGGGGGAAGAGACCCAGTACTTC; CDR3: CASSPYQGEETQYF
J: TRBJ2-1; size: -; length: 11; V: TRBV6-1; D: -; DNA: TGTGCCAGCAGTGAAGTAAATGAGCAGTTCTTC; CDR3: CASSEVNEQFF
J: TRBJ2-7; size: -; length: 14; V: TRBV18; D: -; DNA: TGTGCCAGCTCACCATGGAAACAGGGTGGCGAGCAGTACTTC; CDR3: CASSPWKQGGEQYF
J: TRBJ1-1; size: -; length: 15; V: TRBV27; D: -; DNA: TGTGCCAGCAGTTCGCGCCCCAGGGGTTCCACTGAAGCTTTCTTT; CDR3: CASSSRPRGSTEAFF
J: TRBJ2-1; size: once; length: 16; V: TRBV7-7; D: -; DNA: TGTGCTAGCAGCTTATCTCTAGGACTGTCTTACAATGAGCAGTTCTTC; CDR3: CASSLSLGLSYNEQFF
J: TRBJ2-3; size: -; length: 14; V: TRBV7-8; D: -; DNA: TGTGCCAGCAGCTCATGGACAGACACAGATACGCAGTATTTT; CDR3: CASSSWTDTDTQYF
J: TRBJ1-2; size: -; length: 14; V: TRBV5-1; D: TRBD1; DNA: TGCGCCAGCAGCTTGGGGACAGGGTTTGGTGGCTACACCTTC; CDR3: CASSLGTGFGGYTF
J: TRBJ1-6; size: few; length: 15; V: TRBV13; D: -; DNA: TGTGCCAGCAGCCCCCGAGGGGACTGGAATTCACCCCTCCACTTT; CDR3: CASSPRGDWNSPLHF
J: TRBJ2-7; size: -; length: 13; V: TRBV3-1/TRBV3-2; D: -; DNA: TGTGCCAGCAGCCCCACAGGTTCTAGGGAGCAGTACTTC; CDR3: CASSPTGSREQYF
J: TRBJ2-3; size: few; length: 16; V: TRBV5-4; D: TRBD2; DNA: TGTGCCAGCAGCTTGGGAGGCGGGAGGGCCGCAGATACGCAGTATTTT; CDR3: CASSLGGGRAADTQYF
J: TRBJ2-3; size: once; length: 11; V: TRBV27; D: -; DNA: TGTGCCAGCAGTTACGGACTAAGTCAGTATTTT; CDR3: CASSYGLSQYF
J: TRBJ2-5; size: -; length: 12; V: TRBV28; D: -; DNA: TGTGCCAGCAGGCGGAGCCAAGAGACCCAGTACTTC; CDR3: CASRRSQETQYF
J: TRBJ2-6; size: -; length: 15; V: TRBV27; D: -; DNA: TGTGCCAGCAGTTTTTTAGGGGCTGGGGCCAACGTCCTGACTTTC; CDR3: CASSFLGAGANVLTF
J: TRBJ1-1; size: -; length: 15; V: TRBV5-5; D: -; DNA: TGTGCCAGCAGACCGGGTCGACAGAGAAACACTGAAGCTTTCTTT; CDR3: CASRPGRQRNTEAFF
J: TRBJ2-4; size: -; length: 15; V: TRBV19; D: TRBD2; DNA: TGTGCCAGTAGTATAGTTGGGAGGGGACGAGGCATTCAGTACTTC; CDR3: CASSIVGRGRGIQYF
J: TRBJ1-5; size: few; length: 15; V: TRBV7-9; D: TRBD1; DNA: TGTGCCAGCAGCTTAGGAGGACAGGGCGCGGAGCCCCAGCATTTT; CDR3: CASSLGGQGAEPQHF
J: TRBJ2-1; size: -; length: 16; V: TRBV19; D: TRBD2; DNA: TGTGCCAGTAGTTCACTAGCGGGAGGGCGTTACAATGAGCAGTTCTTC; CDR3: CASSSLAGGRYNEQFF
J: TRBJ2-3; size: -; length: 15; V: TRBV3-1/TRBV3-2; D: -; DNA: TGTGCCAGCAGCCTTACTAGCTCTTTCGCAGATACGCAGTATTTT; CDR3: CASSLTSSFADTQYF
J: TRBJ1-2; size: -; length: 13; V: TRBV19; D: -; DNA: TGTGCCAGTAGTATAGGGCGGAAGGATGGCTACACCTTC; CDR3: CASSIGRKDGYTF
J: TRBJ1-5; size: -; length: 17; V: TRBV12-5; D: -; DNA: TGTGCTAGTGGTTTGGTTTCAGTGAACAGGCCCAATCAGCCCCAGCATTTT; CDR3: CASGLVSVNRPNQPQHF
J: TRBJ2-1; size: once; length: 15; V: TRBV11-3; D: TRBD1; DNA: TGTGCCAGCAGCCATGACAGGGGGTCTTACAATGAGCAGTTCTTC; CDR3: CASSHDRGSYNEQFF
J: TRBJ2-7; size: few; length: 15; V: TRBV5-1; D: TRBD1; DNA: TGCGCCAGCAGCTTCTCCGGGACAGAGCCCTACGAGCAGTACTTC; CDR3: CASSFSGTEPYEQYF
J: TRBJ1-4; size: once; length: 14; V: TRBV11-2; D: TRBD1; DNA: TGTGCCAGCAGCCTCAACAGGGGCGGTGAAAAACTGTTTTTT; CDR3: CASSLNRGGEKLFF
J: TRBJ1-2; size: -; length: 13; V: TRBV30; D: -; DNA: TGTGCCTGGACAGGGAACGAAGATTATGGCTACACCTTC; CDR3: CAWTGNEDYGYTF